This section outlines one T cell receptor beta chain sequence together with its context. The antigen remains undetermined. These data belong to a study of T cell responses to AZD1222 COVID-19 vaccine. The study's findings and limits: A mostly white British donor set with more females was recruited, and clonal diversity was possibly underestimated.

This CDR3 comprises 17 residues. CDR1 is SGHTA, CDR2 FQGNSA, per germline. Trimming removed 1 base at V and 1 base at J, with 14 bases between. Produced via immunoSEQ multiplex PCR; TCRdb's table is partial and in-frame only. Of hundreds of thousands of clones listed, about 94% were seen once; the top ten hold about 0.5%. The receptor's source is an adult who received the AZD1222 COVID-19 vaccine. Source: peripheral blood, taken 28 days after the second AZD1222 dose. This chain links TRBV7-2 with TRBJ2-1; D possibly corresponds to TRBD2 (6 bases). CDR3 DNA: TGTGCCAGCAGCTTAGTGTCGGGGCGGGAATCCTACAATGAGCAGTTCTTC. It codes for CASSLVSGRESYNEQFF.